These 29 T cell receptor beta chains share one sample of origin, sequenced in a study of blood T cell repertoires in COVID-19. Assay used: immunoSEQ multiplex PCR; TCRdb lists only in-frame clones, some missing. Of approximately 240,000 clones in the sample, approximately 80% were seen once. Sequencing used peripheral blood. The receptors stem from a woman between 35 and 50 years old with active or convalescent COVID-19.

The chain combines TRBV7-8 with TRBJ1-2, with a possible D match to TRBD1 (5 bases). Per the germline V gene, CDR1 is SGHVS and CDR2 is FQNEAQ. The CDR3 is 13 residues long. V lost 1 base to trimming and J lost 4 bases, with 7 bases between them. The CDR3 here is CASSLGQPYGYTF. The CDR3 DNA reads TGTGCCAGCAGCTTAGGACAGCCCTATGGCTACACCTTC.

This rearrangement joins TRBV5-6 to TRBJ1-2; D gene ambiguous. Germline V gene sequence: CDR1 SGHDT, CDR2 YYEEEE. The CDR3 consists of 12 residues. With 3 bases removed from V and 0 bases from J, the gap between germline ends came to 3 bases. The CDR3 region has the DNA TGTGCCAGCAGCTCTACTAACTATGGCTACACCTTC. Protein: CASSSTNYGYTF.

V usage is TRBV28 and J usage is TRBJ2-7, with TRBD1 as a possible D gene (5 bases). The CDR3 is 16 amino acids. The germline V gene has CDR1 MDHEN and CDR2 SYDVKM. Trimming took 5 bases from V and 4 from J, leaving 21 bases between them. CDR3 DNA: TGTGCCAGCAGTCGCTTTGGAAGGGGAACTCTGTACGAGCAGTACGTC. It encodes CASSRFGRGTLYEQYV.

This clone has only a few counts. This chain joins TRBV9 and TRBJ2-2; no definite D call. The V gene lost 4 bases and the J gene lost 6 bases, with 7 bases spanning the gap. This CDR3 has 12 residues. Germline values: CDR1 SGDLS, CDR2 YYNGEE. DNA for the CDR3: TGTGCCAGCAGCCCCCGGGCCGGGGAGCTGTTTTTT. This codes for CASSPRAGELFF.

This clone was seen once. V usage is TRBV19 and J usage is TRBJ2-7, with D perhaps TRBD2 (6 bases). The CDR3 is 15 residues long. Germline CDR1 LNHDA, CDR2 SQIVND (reference sequence). V was clipped by 6 bases and J by 5 bases, with 20 bases between them. The chain's CDR3 is CASSAGPIGPHEQYF. The DNA of the CDR3 is TGTGCCAGTAGCGCGGGGCCGATAGGACCGCACGAGCAGTACTTC. The entire variable domain, with the rest obtained from reference TRBV19 and TRBJ2-7, is as follows: DGGITQSPKYLFRKEGQNVTLSCEQNLNHDAMYWYRQDPGQGLRLIYYSQIVNDFQKGDIAEGYSVSREKKESFPLTVTSAQKNPTAFYLCASSAGPIGPHEQYFGPGTRLTVT.

The chain combines TRBV6-6 with TRBJ1-2; tentative D call: TRBD1 (5 bases). Germline lookup yields CDR1 MNHNY and CDR2 SVGAGI (reference sequence). V lost 8 bases, J lost 4 bases, and 14 bases lay in between. This CDR3 has 13 residues. CDR3 DNA sequence: TGTGCCAGCTACTCCGGGGGACCCTATGGCTACACCTTC. Encoded protein: CASYSGGPYGYTF.

The chain is built from TRBV7-2 and TRBJ1-2, with 11 bases identical to TRBD1. Looked up from germline, CDR1 is SGHTA and CDR2 is FQGNSA. The J segment lost 4 bases and the V segment lost 4 bases, leaving 2 bases of the junction unmatched. This CDR3 is built from 14 residues. The CDR3 DNA reads TGTGCCAGCAGCTCCGGGACAGGGGGCTATGGCTACACCTTC. Protein sequence: CASSSGTGGYGYTF.

This sequence joins TRBV4-1 and TRBJ2-5, with TRBD2 matching over 13 bases. CDR1 and CDR2 (germline): MGHRA, YSYEKL. V was clipped by 2 bases and J by 1 base; unmatched bases: 10. The CDR3 spans 19 residues. The CDR3 bases are TGCGCCAGCAGCCAAACCACCGGGACTAGCGGGGCGCTCCAAGAGACCCAGTACTTC. Translation gives CASSQTTGTSGALQETQYF.

The gene calls are TRBV5-1 and TRBJ2-2; no clear D. The germline V and J ends were trimmed by 3 bases and 4 bases, with 13 bases remaining between them. Per germline, CDR1 SGHRS and CDR2 YFSETQ. The CDR3 runs 15 residues. The CDR3 reads CASSSNSFVTGELFF. DNA of the CDR3: TGCGCCAGCAGCTCAAACAGTTTTGTCACCGGGGAGCTGTTTTTT.

V usage is TRBV6-1 and J usage is TRBJ1-3; D is uncertain. V was clipped by 1 base and J by 0 bases, with 7 bases between them. This CDR3 comprises 15 residues. The germline V gene encodes CDR1 MNHNS and CDR2 SASEGT. CDR3 amino acids: CASSEVADSGNTIYF. The CDR3 region has the DNA TGTGCCAGCAGTGAAGTGGCAGACTCTGGAAACACCATATATTTT.

V and J are TRBV5-4 and TRBJ2-7; perhaps TRBD2 as D (7 bases). Germline V lookup: CDR1 SGHNT, CDR2 YYREEE (reference sequence). The CDR3 consists of 14 residues. Trimming took 4 bases from V and 4 from J, leaving 15 bases between them. CDR3 sequence: CASSTGRDTYEQYF. Here the CDR3 DNA reads TGTGCCAGCAGCACGGGGAGGGACACTTACGAGCAGTACTTC.

The chain uses TRBV10-2 and TRBJ1-5; 9 nucleotides agree with TRBD1. Germline V lookup: CDR1 WSHSY, CDR2 SAAADI. J gave up 4 bases and V 5 bases, and 3 bases lay outside the gene matches. The CDR3 is made up of 14 amino acids. The CDR3 DNA sequence: TGCGCCAGCAGTCAACAGGGGGCGAATCAGCCCCAGCATTTT. It is translated as CASSQQGANQPQHF.

This clone was seen just once. The chain carries TRBV5-4 and TRBJ1-4; D might be TRBD1 (6 bases). CDR1 is SGHNT, CDR2 YYREEE, per germline (reference sequence). This CDR3 contains 15 residues. V gave up 3 bases and J gave up 8 bases, with 17 bases separating them. The CDR3 protein is CASSWGGRGKEKLFF. The CDR3 coding sequence is TGTGCCAGCAGCTGGGGTGGCAGGGGAAAGGAAAAACTGTTTTTT.

V gene TRBV10-3 combines with J gene TRBJ1-2; D is uncertain. Germline V CDR1 and CDR2: ENHRY, SYGVKD. This CDR3 contains 12 residues. V lost 6 bases to trimming and J lost 8 bases, with 13 bases between them. For the CDR3, the DNA is TGTGCCATCAGAACCGGGGAAAGGGGCTACACCTTC. Its translation is CAIRTGERGYTF.

The genes are TRBV7-9 and TRBJ2-7; a possible D gene is TRBD1 (6 bases). Trimming cost V 0 bases and J 5 bases, with 11 bases left between them. CDR1 SEHNR and CDR2 FQNEAQ come from the germline V gene (reference sequence). The CDR3 has 14 amino acids. The CDR3 DNA reads TGTGCCAGCAGCTTAGCCATGGACAGCCACGAGCAGTACTTC. It codes for CASSLAMDSHEQYF.

The rearrangement uses TRBV2 and TRBJ1-3; D remains ambiguous. CDR3 length equals 15 residues. V lost 4 bases and J 1 base, leaving 11 bases between the germline ends. Germline CDR1 reads SNHLY; CDR2 reads FYNNEI. In nucleotides, the CDR3 is TGTGCCAGCAGTGCGTCCTGGCAATCTGGAAACACCATATATTTT. It translates to CASSASWQSGNTIYF. Complete variable domain (other parts from reference TRBV2 and TRBJ1-3): EPEVTQTPSHQVTQMGQEVILRCVPISNHLYFYWYRQILGQKVEFLVSFYNNEISEKSEIFDDQFSVERPDGSNFTLKIRSTKLEDSAMYFCASSASWQSGNTIYFGEGSWLTVV.

This sequence joins TRBV2 and TRBJ1-1; TRBD1 agrees at 7 bases. The V segment lost 1 base and the J segment 5 bases; nucleotides outside the gene matches: 7. The germline V gene encodes CDR1 SNHLY and CDR2 FYNNEI. The CDR3 sequence is 15 residues long. The chain's CDR3 is CASSEDRGRGTEAFF. Here the CDR3 DNA reads TGTGCCAGCAGTGAAGACAGGGGTCGGGGGACTGAAGCTTTCTTT.

This clone appeared a single time. This CDR3 reads CASSLYKGTRQGYTF. In DNA, the CDR3 is TGTGCCAGCAGCCTCTACAAGGGGACTCGTCAGGGCTACACCTTC. The chain recombines TRBV3-1 (or the pseudogene TRBV3-2) with TRBJ1-2; D perhaps matches TRBD1 (5 bases). This CDR3 comprises 15 residues. The V and J ends lost 4 bases and 8 bases respectively, with 20 bases between them. CDR1 LGHDT and CDR2 YNNKEL come from the germline V gene (reference sequence).

This chain connects TRBV4-1 to TRBJ1-2; 9 nucleotides line up with TRBD1. The V gene end was trimmed by 2 bases and the J gene end by 4 bases; junction bases not matched to a gene: 5. The germline gives CDR1 MGHRA, CDR2 YSYEKL. The CDR3 runs to 15 residues. The CDR3 reads CASSQLQGAAYGYTF. CDR3 bases: TGCGCCAGCAGCCAATTACAGGGGGCGGCCTATGGCTACACCTTC.

The CDR3 here is CASSYAGHTDTQYF. The CDR3 nucleotides are TGTGCCAGCAGCTACGCGGGGCACACAGATACGCAGTATTTT. The V call is TRBV9, the J call TRBJ2-3; weak D call: TRBD2 (6 bases). The CDR3 has 14 amino acids. Deletions cut 4 bases from V and 2 bases from J, with 11 bases between. Germline CDR1 reads SGDLS; CDR2 reads YYNGEE.

To note about this clone: This sample includes further DNA sequences coding for the same CDR3. The rearrangement joins TRBV28 to TRBJ2-7; 8 bases are a match to TRBD1. This CDR3 has 13 residues. V gave up 6 bases and J gave up 4 bases; unmatched junction bases: 5. CDR1 is MDHEN, CDR2 SYDVKM, per germline. The CDR3 is CASRRTGSYEQYV. The CDR3 DNA follows: TGTGCCAGCAGGAGGACAGGGAGTTACGAGCAGTACGTC.

V is TRBV3-1 (or the pseudogene TRBV3-2) and J is TRBJ1-4; D unclear. The CDR3 contains 16 residues. In germline, CDR1 is LGHDT, CDR2 YNNKEL (reference sequence). V was shortened by 0 bases and J by 0 bases, with 8 bases between the two germline ends. Written as DNA, the CDR3 is TGTGCCAGCAGCCAAGAGTCCCGGGCAACTAATGAAAAACTGTTTTTT. Protein product: CASSQESRATNEKLFF.

The chain uses TRBV9 and TRBJ2-2; 9 nucleotides align to TRBD2. The germline gives CDR1 SGDLS, CDR2 YYNGEE. The CDR3 spans 16 residues. J was trimmed by 0 bases and V by 3 bases; bases with no gene match: 3. The CDR3 nucleotides are TGTGCCAGCAGCGCTAGCGGGGACCCGAACACCGGGGAGCTGTTTTTT. Translated: CASSASGDPNTGELFF. The variable domain in full, with the rest retrieved from reference TRBV9 and TRBJ2-2, is DSGVTQTPKHLITATGQRVTLRCSPRSGDLSVYWYQQSLDQGLQFLIQYYNGEERAKGNILERFSAQQFPDLHSELNLSSLELGDSALYFCASSASGDPNTGELFFGEGSRLTVL.

The gene calls are TRBV30 and TRBJ1-2; D call uncertain. The V and J ends lost 1 base and 4 bases respectively, with 7 bases between them. Looked up from germline, CDR1 is GTSNPN and CDR2 is SVGIG (reference sequence). The CDR3 sequence is 12 residues long. The CDR3 loop is CAWSAGIYGYTF. Here the CDR3 DNA reads TGTGCCTGGAGTGCGGGAATCTATGGCTACACCTTC.

In nucleotides, the CDR3 is TGCGCCAGCAGCTTGGAATTTGGGGGCGGAAATTCACCCCTCCACTTT. Its protein is CASSLEFGGGNSPLHF. The chain uses TRBV5-1 and TRBJ1-6; TRBD1 might be the D (6 bases). Per germline, CDR1 SGHRS and CDR2 YFSETQ. This CDR3 has 16 residues. V was pared by 0 bases and J by 7 bases, with 14 bases between.

The V call is TRBV7-9, the J call TRBJ2-1; 9 bases are a match to TRBD2. CDR3 size: 17 residues. CDR1 is SEHNR, CDR2 FQNEAQ, per germline (reference sequence). After removal of 4 bases from V and 7 bases from J, the junction contained 14 bases not matched to a gene. The CDR3 spells CASSSRFTRGGGNEQFF. The DNA of the CDR3 is TGTGCCAGCAGCTCCCGATTTACTCGCGGGGGGGGGAATGAGCAGTTCTTC.

The chain joins TRBV29-1 to TRBJ2-7, with D perhaps matching TRBD2 (6 bases). Germline V gives CDR1 SQVTM, CDR2 ANQGSEA. This CDR3 has 11 residues. V gave up 1 base and J gave up 6 bases, with 7 bases separating them. The CDR3 reads CSVEVGGEQYV. The CDR3 DNA follows: TGCAGCGTTGAAGTGGGAGGCGAGCAGTACGTC.

V is TRBV3-1 (or the pseudogene TRBV3-2) and J is TRBJ1-2, with TRBD1 as a possible D gene (6 bases). V was pared by 4 bases and J by 8 bases, with 14 bases between. This CDR3 contains 13 residues. CDR1 and CDR2 (germline): LGHDT, YNNKEL (reference sequence). The DNA of the CDR3 is TGTGCCAGCAGCCTTCCGTCAGGGGTAGGCTACACCTTC. It yields the protein CASSLPSGVGYTF.

A few counts support this clone. The chain links TRBV19 to TRBJ1-1; D is unclear. Trimming stripped 0 bases from V and 1 base from J, with 9 bases between. The CDR3 runs to 15 residues. CDR1 is LNHDA and CDR2 is SQIVND in the germline V gene (reference sequence). The CDR3 coding sequence is TGTGCCAGTAGTATAGATCCCCCCGGGAACACTGAAGCTTTCTTT. Protein: CASSIDPPGNTEAFF.